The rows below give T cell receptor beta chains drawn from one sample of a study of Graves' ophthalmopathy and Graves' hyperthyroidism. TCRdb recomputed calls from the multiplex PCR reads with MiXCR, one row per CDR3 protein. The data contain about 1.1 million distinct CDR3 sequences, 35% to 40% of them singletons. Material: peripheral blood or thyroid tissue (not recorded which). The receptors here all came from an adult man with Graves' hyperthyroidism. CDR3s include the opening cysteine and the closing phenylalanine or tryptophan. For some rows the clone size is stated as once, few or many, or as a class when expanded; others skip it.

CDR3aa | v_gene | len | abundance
CATSRGGSLNQPQHF | TRBV15 | 15 | .
CASSATSGRENTEAFF | TRBV7-9 | 16 | .
CASSSMDRKETQYF | TRBV7-9 | 14 | many
CASSFAQGRSDTGELFF | TRBV12-3/TRBV12-4 | 17 | few
CASSLGAGLETQYF | TRBV7-3 | 14 | many
CASSPGMGRDQPQHF | TRBV6-6 | 15 | few
CTIKGAGGAGANVLTF | TRBV10-3 | 16 | .
CASSPHRTGYSEAFF | TRBV6-6 | 15 | few
CASSPGRTVQETQYF | TRBV7-9 | 15 | many
CASSLFSVDSSGANVLTF | TRBV7-6 | 18 | .
CASSRDATSSYEQYF | TRBV7-8 | 15 | .
CASSQDLWQSSYEQYF | TRBV4-3 | 16 | .
CATRLPRVGFNYTF | TRBV7-2 | 14 | few
CASSLYHHWTNNEKLFF | TRBV5-6 | 17 | few
CASSVGDREFYEQYF | TRBV9 | 15 | few
CASSSPGQGSEKLFF | TRBV7-2 | 15 | .
CASGGIASLYF | TRBV9 | 11 | .
CASTTGGQRQYF | TRBV7-2 | 12 | many
CASSYGSNTESFF | TRBV6-5 | 13 | .
CASSDRQGLRGKTQYF | TRBV10-3 | 16 | .
CSALTGTRGGELFF | TRBV20-1 | 14 | .
CASSRESGQETQYF | TRBV7-9 | 14 | many
CASTLGGMAFF | TRBV12-3/TRBV12-4 | 11 | .
CASSPSQGLEQYF | TRBV4-3 | 13 | .
CAISEVMTDTQYF | TRBV10-3 | 13 | .
CASSEGGPDQETQYF | TRBV9 | 15 | few
CAISDHDGMNTEAFF | TRBV10-3 | 15 | .
CATSDSGTSGSETQYF | TRBV15 | 16 | many
CATSVDTGEPYITNYGYTF | TRBV24-1 | 19 | .
CASSHGTRANVLTF | TRBV4-3 | 14 | many
CASSESGAFF | TRBV2 | 10 | .